This T cell receptor beta chain was identified during a study of spatial heterogeneity in lung cancer. The study tagged each TCR cDNA molecule with a unique molecular identifier. TCRdb independently ran MiXCR on the 5' RACE reads; one entry per CDR3 protein. This repertoire shows roughly 25,000 distinct CDR3 sequences, 5.5% to 8.5% found once; its top ten account for roughly an eighth. CDR3 length: 16 residues. V was pared by 2 bases and J by 4 bases, with 17 bases between. Per germline, CDR1 SGHVS and CDR2 FQNEAQ. Time point in this sample: sample taken at primary tumor resection. Without sorting, whole RNA was sequenced from tumor, nontumor lung or frozen PBMC. There were approximately 69 donors, all of them untreated patients with early-stage non-small cell lung cancer.

The genes are TRBV7-8 and TRBJ2-5; D is uncertain. This TCR was recovered from a male donor with early-stage non-small cell lung cancer. Sequenced material: PBMCs, taken at surgery. The CDR3 nucleotides are TGTGCCAGCAGCTTACGAAGGGTTCTCAGGCGAGAGACCCAGTACTTC. This codes for CASSLRRVLRRETQYF.